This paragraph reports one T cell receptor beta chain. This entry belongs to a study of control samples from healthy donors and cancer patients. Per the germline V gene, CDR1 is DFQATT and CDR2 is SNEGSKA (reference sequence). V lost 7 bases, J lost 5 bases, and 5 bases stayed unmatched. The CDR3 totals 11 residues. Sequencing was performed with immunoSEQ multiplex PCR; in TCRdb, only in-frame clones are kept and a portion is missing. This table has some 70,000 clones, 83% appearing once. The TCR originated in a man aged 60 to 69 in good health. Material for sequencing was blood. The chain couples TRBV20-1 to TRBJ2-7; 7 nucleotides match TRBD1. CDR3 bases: TGCAGTGTAAAACAGGGGAACGAGCAGTACTTC. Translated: CSVKQGNEQYF.